This TCR beta chain was retrieved from a study of cytomegalovirus exposure and HLA in healthy donors. The wider study: Earlier results showed roughly 120 million unique TCR beta sequences derived from roughly 190 million T cells. General study results and limits: In a later analysis, CMV-associated beta chains were mostly HLA-associated, it appeared.

The study ran its PCR with 60 Vbeta and 13 Jbeta primers. TCRdb's table, derived via immunoSEQ multiplex PCR, lists solely in-frame clones and lacks some. The table has 95,000 to 150,000 clones, roughly three fifths seen once; the top ten hold less than 2%. Comment on this clone: Its matching antigen is unknown.

Looked up from germline, CDR1 is MNHEY and CDR2 is SMNVEV (reference sequence). The V end was cut by 6 bases, the J end by 4 bases, with 20 bases between. There are 16 residues in the CDR3. What was sequenced was PBMCs. The chain uses TRBV27 and TRBJ2-3, with D maybe TRBD1 (6 bases). The clonotype was recovered from a man between 18 and 29 years old in good health and CMV-seronegative. CDR3 protein: CASRHTTGWEADTQYF. The CDR3 coding sequence is TGTGCCAGCAGGCACACGACAGGATGGGAAGCAGATACGCAGTATTTT.